This T cell receptor beta chain is drawn from a study of Ad26.COV2.S vaccination and SARS-CoV-2 variants (TCRdb year 2021). The study in broad terms: Vaccine-arm donors were drawn from COV1001, a multicentre, randomized, double-blind, placebo-controlled phase I-IIa trial of Ad26.COV2.S in healthy adults. Ad26.COV2.S was administered intramuscularly at a dose of 5x10^10 or 1x10^11 viral particles, either as one shot or as two shots given 56 days apart. TCRbeta repertoire sequencing served as the tool for gauging how specific and how broad the SARS-CoV-2-reactive T cell receptors were following Ad26.COV2.S vaccination. A total of some 30 samples were included in the TCR-sequenced set, comprising approximately 20 Ad26.COV2.S vaccine recipients, 5 placebo recipients and 8 SARS-CoV-2 convalescent individuals. Trial participants were randomized into five groups of five, in which low-dose or high-dose Ad26.COV2.S was given once or twice, or placebo was given on both occasions. Investigators did not know the trial group allocation while performing experiments and assessing outcomes. Broader findings and caveats from the paper: Vaccine and placebo recipients had comparable non-spike TCR breadth, which fits with the vaccine containing only spike. After vaccination, substantial breadth of spike-specific CD8+ and CD4+ T cell responses was reported. Spike-specific TCR breadth was higher in Ad26.COV2.S recipients than in placebo recipients (P = 0.0014). According to the authors, total T cell responses may have been underestimated by the TCR breadth and depth analyses. The study was not powered for comparison of responses between vaccine doses or regimens.

TCRbeta CDR3 regions were sequenced with the immunoSEQ Assay. After extraction, genomic DNA underwent amplification by bias-controlled multiplex PCR, followed by high-throughput sequencing. The study's processing was this. Collapsing and filtering of sequences were performed to quantify the absolute abundance of each unique TCRbeta CDR3 region. Usable DNA was measured by amplifying reference genes present in all nucleated cells, and TCRbeta template counts were normalized to that usable DNA to estimate T cell fraction. Repertoire TCRs were annotated as SARS-CoV-2-specific by exact matching of V gene, CDR3 amino acid sequence and J gene to a known reactive TCR set. MIRA supplied the reference SARS-CoV-2 TCR set, which was filtered for enrichment in COVID-19-positive ImmuneCODE repertoires so that public or cross-reactive TCRs were removed. Drawing on the MIRA antigens, annotated TCRs were analysed further at the level of specific ORF or position within ORF. Depth was the summed frequency of annotated unique rearrangements, while breadth was defined as annotated unique rearrangements over total unique productive rearrangements. Two-sided Wilcoxon rank-sum tests were used to compare TCR breadth between groups. In TCRdb, the immuneACCESS table is reduced to in-frame sequences with V and J assigned. These tables do not hold every clone; where another copy was compared, an unresolved V gene accounts for under half, and the others remain unexplained. V, J and clone size reflect that table, while D and trimming were determined from the DNA. The sample table contains approximately 420,000 clones; only one count was recorded for roughly 90% of them. About 3.6% of the sample is in the top ten clones.

Taken with the paper, the label for treatment or condition translates to: around 19 received Ad26.COV2.S at low or high dose, single or two shots; about five received placebo; per-sample allocation not given. For vaccine and placebo recipients, the sequenced repertoires came from samples collected on day 63 after the first injection. Cohort 1b enrolled around 23 adults aged 18-55 years at a single site in Boston, USA, between 29 July and 7 August 2020. Ad26.COV2.S was a replication-incompetent adenovirus type 26 vector expressing a prefusion-stabilized SARS-CoV-2 spike protein from the original Wuhan strain. Comments on this clone: Its target antigen remains unknown. No clone much larger than this one lies a single base away; base qualities are absent.

Specimen: peripheral blood, collected in a trial of Ad26.COV2.S vaccine versus placebo. This TCR was recovered from a person aged 18-60 years who received the Ad26.COV2.S COVID-19 vaccine or a placebo.

The CDR3 reads CASSLESVDRGYGYTF. The DNA sequence is given as TGTGCCAGCAGCTTGGAAAGTGTGGACAGGGGTTATGGCTACACCTTC. The chain was built from TRBV5-4 and TRBJ1-2; TRBD1 lines up with 9 middle nucleotides. The CDR3 spans 16 residues, from the cysteine through the phenylalanine. Solely the CDR3 DNA is kept, with 48 bases framed from the first base. V and J are trimmed by 0 bases and 5 bases, and the gene matches miss 8 bases of the junction. The germline V gene (reference sequence) sets CDR1 to SGHNT and CDR2 to YYREEE.